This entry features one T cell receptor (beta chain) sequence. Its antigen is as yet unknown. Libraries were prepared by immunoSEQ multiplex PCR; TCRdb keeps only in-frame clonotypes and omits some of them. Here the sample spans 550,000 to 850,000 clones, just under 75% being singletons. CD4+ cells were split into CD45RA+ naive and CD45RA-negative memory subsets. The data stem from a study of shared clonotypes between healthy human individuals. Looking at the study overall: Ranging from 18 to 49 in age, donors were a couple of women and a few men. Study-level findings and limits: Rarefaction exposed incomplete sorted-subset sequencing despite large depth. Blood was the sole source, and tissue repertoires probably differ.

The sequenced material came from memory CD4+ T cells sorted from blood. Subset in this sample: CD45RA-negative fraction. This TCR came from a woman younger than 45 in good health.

The CDR3 loop is CASSYGTSGSITGELFF. CDR3 DNA: TGTGCCAGCAGCTACGGGACTAGCGGGAGCATCACCGGGGAGCTGTTTTTT. J is TRBJ2-2 and V is TRBV5-4, with 14 bases aligning to TRBD2. Germline CDR1 SGHNT, CDR2 YYREEE (reference sequence). This CDR3 is built from 17 residues. Unmatched junction bases numbered 5, after V lost 3 bases and J lost 4 bases.